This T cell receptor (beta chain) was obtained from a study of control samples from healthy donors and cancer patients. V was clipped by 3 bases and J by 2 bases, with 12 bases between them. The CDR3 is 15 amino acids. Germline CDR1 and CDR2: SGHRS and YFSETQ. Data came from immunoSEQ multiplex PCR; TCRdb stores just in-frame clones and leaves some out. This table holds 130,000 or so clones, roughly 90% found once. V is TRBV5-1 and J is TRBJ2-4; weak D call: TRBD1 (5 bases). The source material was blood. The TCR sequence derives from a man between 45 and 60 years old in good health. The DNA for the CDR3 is TGCGCCAGCAGCTCAATACCAGGGCCCAAAAACATTCAGTACTTC. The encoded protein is CASSSIPGPKNIQYF.